This T cell receptor beta chain originates from a study of siplizumab effects on memory and regulatory T cells. Trimming stripped 4 bases from V and 2 bases from J, with 2 bases between. CDR1 is SNHLY, CDR2 FYNNEI, per germline. The CDR3 has 11 residues. The assay looked at approximately 10^5 TCR templates in each sample. The repertoire was sequenced with immunoSEQ multiplex PCR; TCRdb's copy has only in-frame clones and lacks some. The sample holds around 95,000 clones, about 94% seen once. In this sample, this clone turned up once. The chain carries TRBV2 and TRBJ1-1, with no clear D. The source is a human donor in good health. The sequenced material came from non-Treg CD4+ T cells sorted from blood. The chain's CDR3 is CASSVNTEAFF. Here the CDR3 DNA reads TGTGCCAGCAGTGTTAACACTGAAGCTTTCTTT.